This TCR beta chain appears in the sequencing data of a study of blood T cell repertoires in COVID-19. Study-level information: The United States, Italy and Spain were the sources of the acute and convalescent COVID-19 samples. The cDNA or gDNA used as material had been derived from T cells, B-cell-depleted T cells, or PBMCs.

Data came from immunoSEQ multiplex PCR; TCRdb stores just in-frame clones and leaves some out. Of 200,000 to 300,000 clones detected, 65% to 90% appear once; the ten largest clones hold approximately 2%. The TCR comes from a man younger than 45 with active or convalescent COVID-19. What was sequenced was peripheral blood.

The CDR3 region has the DNA TGTGCCAGCAGCCAAGTGAGCACCCACGAGCAGTACTTC. Residues: CASSQVSTHEQYF. V gene TRBV14 combines with J gene TRBJ2-7; D is uncertain. The CDR3 covers 13 residues. Germline-derived CDR1 and CDR2 are SGHDN and FVKESK. V gave up 1 base and J gave up 5 bases, with 9 bases separating them.